This TCR beta chain came from a study of blood T cell repertoires in COVID-19. Study summary: Samples came from the United States, Italy and Spain, spanning acute and convalescent COVID-19. T cells, B-cell-depleted T cells, or PBMCs provided the cDNA or gDNA that served as material.

Methods used by the authors: Reference gene primers were amplified, and this amplification served to estimate nucleated cell counts. Generated by immunoSEQ multiplex PCR, the TCRdb table keeps only in-frame clones and is missing some. V, J and clone size derive from that table, while D and trimming were established from the DNA sequence. The repertoire includes 150,000 or so clones, 85% to 90% of them detected once, and around 15% sits in the top ten. The sequenced sample consisted of peripheral blood. The sequence was obtained from a woman between 40 and 50 years old with acute or convalescent COVID-19.

The CDR3 DNA reads TGTGCCAGCATTACAGGGGACATAAACACTGAAGCTTTCTTT. As protein: CASITGDINTEAFF. V usage is TRBV2 and J usage is TRBJ1-1, with 7 bases aligning to TRBD1. The CDR3 extends over 14 amino acids. Germline V lookup: CDR1 SNHLY, CDR2 FYNNEI. V shed 7 bases, J shed 2 bases, and the junction held 7 bases outside the gene matches.